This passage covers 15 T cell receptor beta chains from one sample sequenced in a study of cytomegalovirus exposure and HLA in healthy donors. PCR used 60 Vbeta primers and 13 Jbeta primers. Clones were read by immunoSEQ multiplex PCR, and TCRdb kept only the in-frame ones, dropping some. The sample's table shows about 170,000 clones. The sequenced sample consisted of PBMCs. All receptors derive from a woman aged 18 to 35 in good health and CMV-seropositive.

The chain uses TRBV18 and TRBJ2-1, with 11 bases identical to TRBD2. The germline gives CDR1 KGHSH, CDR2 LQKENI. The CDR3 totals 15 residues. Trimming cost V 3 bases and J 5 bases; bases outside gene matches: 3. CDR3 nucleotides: TGTGCCAGCTCACCGGGGACTAGCGGAGACAATGAGCAGTTCTTC. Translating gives CASSPGTSGDNEQFF.

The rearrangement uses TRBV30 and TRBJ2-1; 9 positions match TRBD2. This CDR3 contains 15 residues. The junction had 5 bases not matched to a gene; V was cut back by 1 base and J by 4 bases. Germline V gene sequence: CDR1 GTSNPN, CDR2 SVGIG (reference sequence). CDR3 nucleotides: TGTGCCTGGAGTGGCGGGAGGGCCTGGTACAATGAGCAGTTCTTC. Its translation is CAWSGGRAWYNEQFF.

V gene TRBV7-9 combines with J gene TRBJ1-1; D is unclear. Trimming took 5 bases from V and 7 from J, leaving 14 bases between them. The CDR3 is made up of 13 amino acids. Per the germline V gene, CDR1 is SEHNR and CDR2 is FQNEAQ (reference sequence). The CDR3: CASSASGRFEAFF. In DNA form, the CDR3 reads TGTGCCAGCAGCGCTAGCGGGAGGTTTGAAGCTTTCTTT.

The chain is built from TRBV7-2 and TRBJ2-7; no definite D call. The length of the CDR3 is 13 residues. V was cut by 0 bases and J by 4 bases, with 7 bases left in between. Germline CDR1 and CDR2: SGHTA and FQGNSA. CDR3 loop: CASSLACEYEQYF. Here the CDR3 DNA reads TGTGCCAGCAGCTTAGCGTGCGAGTACGAGCAGTACTTC.

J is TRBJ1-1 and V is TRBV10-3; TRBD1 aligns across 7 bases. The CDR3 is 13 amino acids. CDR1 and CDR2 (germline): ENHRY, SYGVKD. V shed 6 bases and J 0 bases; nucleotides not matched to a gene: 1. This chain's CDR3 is CAIRGTVNTEAFF. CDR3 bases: TGTGCCATCAGGGGGACAGTGAACACTGAAGCTTTCTTT.

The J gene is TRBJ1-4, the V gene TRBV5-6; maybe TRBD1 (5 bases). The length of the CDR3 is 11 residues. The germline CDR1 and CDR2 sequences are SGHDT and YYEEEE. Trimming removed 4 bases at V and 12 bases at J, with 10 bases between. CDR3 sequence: CASSRDSQLFF. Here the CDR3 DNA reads TGTGCCAGCAGCAGAGACAGTCAACTGTTTTTT.

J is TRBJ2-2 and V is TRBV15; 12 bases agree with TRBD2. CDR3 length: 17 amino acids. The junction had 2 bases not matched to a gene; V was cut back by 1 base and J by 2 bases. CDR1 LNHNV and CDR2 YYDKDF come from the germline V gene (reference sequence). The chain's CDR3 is CATSRGLAGANTGELFF. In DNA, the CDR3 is TGTGCCACCAGCAGAGGACTAGCGGGAGCTAACACCGGGGAGCTGTTTTTT.

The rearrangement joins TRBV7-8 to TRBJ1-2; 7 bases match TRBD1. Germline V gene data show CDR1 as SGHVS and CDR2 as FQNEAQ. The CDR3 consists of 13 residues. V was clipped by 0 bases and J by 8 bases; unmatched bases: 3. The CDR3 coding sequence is TGTGCCAGCAGCTTAGCGACAGGGTCAGGCTACACCTTC. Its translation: CASSLATGSGYTF.

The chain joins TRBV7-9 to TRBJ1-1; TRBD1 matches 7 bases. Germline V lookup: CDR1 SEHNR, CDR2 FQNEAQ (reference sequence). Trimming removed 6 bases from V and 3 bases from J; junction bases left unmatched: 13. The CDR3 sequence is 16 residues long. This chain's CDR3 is CASSLGAGGRDTEAFF. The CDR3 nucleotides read TGTGCCAGCAGTCTAGGGGCAGGGGGTAGGGACACTGAAGCTTTCTTT.

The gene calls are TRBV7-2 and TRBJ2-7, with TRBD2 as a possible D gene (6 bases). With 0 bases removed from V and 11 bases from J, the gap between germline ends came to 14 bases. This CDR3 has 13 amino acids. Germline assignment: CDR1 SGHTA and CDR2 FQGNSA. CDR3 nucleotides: TGTGCCAGCAGCTTAGCCTCGGGACTGGACGAGTACTTC. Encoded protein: CASSLASGLDEYF. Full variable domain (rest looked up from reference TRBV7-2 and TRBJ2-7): GAGVSQSPSNKVTEKGKDVELRCDPISGHTALYWYRQSLGQGLEFLIYFQGNSAPDKSGLPSDRFSAERTGGSVSTLTIQRTQQEDSAVYLCASSLASGLDEYFGPGTRLTVT.

The CDR3 nucleotides are TGTGCCAGCTCCCGGACTAGCGGGAACACCGGGGAGCTGTTTTTT. The encoded protein is CASSRTSGNTGELFF. J is TRBJ2-2 and V is TRBV5-5; 10 positions match TRBD2. The V gene end was trimmed by 7 bases and the J gene end by 1 base; junction bases not matched to a gene: 4. Germline V gene data show CDR1 as SGHKS and CDR2 as YYEKEE (reference sequence). There are 15 residues in the CDR3.

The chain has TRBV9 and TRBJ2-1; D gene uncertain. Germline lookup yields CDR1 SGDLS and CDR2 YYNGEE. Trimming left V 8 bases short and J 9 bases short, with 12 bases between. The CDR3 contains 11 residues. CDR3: CASRNSGEQFF. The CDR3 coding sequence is TGTGCCAGTAGAAACTCGGGTGAGCAGTTCTTC.

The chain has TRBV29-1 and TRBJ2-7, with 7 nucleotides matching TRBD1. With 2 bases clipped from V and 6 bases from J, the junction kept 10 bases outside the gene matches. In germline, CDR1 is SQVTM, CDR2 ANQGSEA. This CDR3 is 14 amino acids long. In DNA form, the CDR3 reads TGCAGCGTTGAACTCGGCAGGGGACAGACCGAGCAGTACTTC. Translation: CSVELGRGQTEQYF.

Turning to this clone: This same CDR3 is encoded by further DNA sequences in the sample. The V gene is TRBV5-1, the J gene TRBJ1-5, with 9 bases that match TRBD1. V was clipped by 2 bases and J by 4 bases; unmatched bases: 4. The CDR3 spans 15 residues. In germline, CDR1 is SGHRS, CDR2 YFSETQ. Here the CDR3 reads CASSFDGQGNQPQHF. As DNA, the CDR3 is TGCGCCAGCAGCTTCGACGGACAGGGGAATCAGCCCCAGCATTTT.

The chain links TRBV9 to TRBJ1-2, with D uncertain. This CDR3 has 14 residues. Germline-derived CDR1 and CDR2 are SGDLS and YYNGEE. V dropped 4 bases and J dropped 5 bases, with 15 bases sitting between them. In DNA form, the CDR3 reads TGTGCCAGCAGCCTTACAACCGGGGAATATGGCTACACCTTC. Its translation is CASSLTTGEYGYTF.